This paragraph covers one T cell receptor beta chain sequence. Treatment of the sample: roughly 19 received Ad26.COV2.S at low or high dose, single or two shots; 5 received placebo; per-sample allocation not given. On day 63 after the first injection, vaccine and placebo recipients gave samples. Donation was by an adult aged 18-55 years who was in Boston. Ad26.COV2.S expressed prefusion-stabilized spike from the original Wuhan strain. This entry comes from a study of Ad26.COV2.S vaccination and SARS-CoV-2 variants. About the study: In the study, Ad26.COV2.S was injected intramuscularly once, or twice 56 days apart.

Germline V gene data show CDR1 as SGHAT and CDR2 as FQNNGV. V was pared by 3 bases and J by 7 bases, with 4 bases of the junction left unmatched. The CDR3 contains 13 residues. TCRdb's copy holds only in-frame clones and misses some; the assay was immunoSEQ multiplex PCR. The sample carries 440,000 or so clones, about nine tenths recorded once. The material was peripheral blood, obtained in a trial of Ad26.COV2.S vaccine versus placebo. The rearrangement uses TRBV11-2 and TRBJ1-1; 8 bases agree with TRBD1. The receptor comes from a person between 18 and 60 years old who received the Ad26.COV2.S COVID-19 vaccine or a placebo. In DNA form, the CDR3 reads TGTGCCAGCAGCTTGGACAGGGAAGGTGAAGCTTTCTTT. Residues: CASSLDREGEAFF.